The entry below describes one TCR beta chain. Its antigen is not known. The data belong to a study of T cell responses to AZD1222 COVID-19 vaccine. The V gene lost 1 base and the J gene lost 7 bases, with 8 bases spanning the gap. The CDR3 contains 13 residues. Germline CDR1 and CDR2: SNHLY and FYNNEI. Overall study results and limits: Reportedly, nearly half the spike-specific TCRs target unmutated variant regions.

Clones were read by immunoSEQ multiplex PCR, and TCRdb kept only the in-frame ones, dropping some. The table has approximately 150,000 clones, 88% seen once. The sequence derives from an adult in good health. The input for sequencing was peripheral blood, taken on day 0 of AZD1222 vaccination. The chain couples TRBV2 to TRBJ2-1, with D uncertain. This CDR3 reads CASSEGERNEQFF. The CDR3 coding sequence is TGTGCCAGCAGTGAAGGAGAAAGGAATGAGCAGTTCTTC.